The rows below give T cell receptor beta chains drawn from one sample of a study of T cell changes during pregnancy in multiple sclerosis. Some clones are missing from TCRdb's copy, which holds only in-frame ones; the method was immunoSEQ multiplex PCR. The profile shows approximately 34,000 clones, approximately 87% of them singletons. The specimen comprised CD8+ T cells from peripheral blood mononuclear cells, sampled after pregnancy. The receptors come from a female donor with multiple sclerosis, enrolled in a pregnancy study. CDR3s include the opening cysteine and the closing phenylalanine or tryptophan. A D gene is named only where the DNA matches it firmly. For some rows the clone size is stated as once, few or many, or as a class when expanded; others skip it.

TRBD1	TRBV27	TRBJ2-2	-	TGTGCCAGCAGTGCGGGACAGGGGGCCGGGGAGCTGTTTTTT	CASSAGQGAGELFF
TRBD2	TRBV9	TRBJ2-1	-	TGTGCCAGCAGCTTACGCGGGGGGGCCGGAGAGCAGTTCTTC	CASSLRGGAGEQFF
TRBD1	TRBV10-3	TRBJ2-4	-	TGTGCCATCAGTGGGGGACAGGGGGCGGCCAAAAACATTCAGTACTTC	CAISGGQGAAKNIQYF
TRBD2	TRBV9	TRBJ2-3	-	TGTGCCAGCAGCCCCAGCGGGGGGTGGTCAGATACGCAGTATTTT	CASSPSGGWSDTQYF
TRBD2	TRBV7-2	TRBJ2-5	-	TGTGCCAGCAGGCGGACTAGCGGGGGGCAAGAGACCCAGTACTTC	CASRRTSGGQETQYF
TRBD2	TRBV9	TRBJ2-3	few	TGTGCCAGCAGCGTAGCCGGACTAGCGGGGGGGCGTGATACGCAGTATTTT	CASSVAGLAGGRDTQYF
TRBD1	TRBV25-1	TRBJ1-1	-	TGTGCCAGCAGTGAATCGACAGGGATGAACACTGAAGCTTTCTTT	CASSESTGMNTEAFF
-	TRBV19	TRBJ2-7	once	TGTGCCAGTAGTTCCCGGACAGAGCTGTCCTACGAGCAGTACTTC	CASSSRTELSYEQYF
-	TRBV7-9	TRBJ1-1	-	TGTGCCAGCAGCTTAGATGGGAGTTTGGCTGAAGCTTTCTTT	CASSLDGSLAEAFF
-	TRBV19	TRBJ1-2	once	TGTGCCAGTAGTATAGTCAACAGAGAGGGTGACTACACCTTC	CASSIVNREGDYTF
-	TRBV10-1	TRBJ1-1	-	TGCGCCAGCAGGGCCGGGGACACTGAAGCTTTCTTT	CASRAGDTEAFF
TRBD1	TRBV9	TRBJ1-5	-	TGTGCCAGCAGCACGAGGATAGACAGGGGGCGTATAGGGATCTATCAGCCCCAGCATTTT	CASSTRIDRGRIGIYQPQHF